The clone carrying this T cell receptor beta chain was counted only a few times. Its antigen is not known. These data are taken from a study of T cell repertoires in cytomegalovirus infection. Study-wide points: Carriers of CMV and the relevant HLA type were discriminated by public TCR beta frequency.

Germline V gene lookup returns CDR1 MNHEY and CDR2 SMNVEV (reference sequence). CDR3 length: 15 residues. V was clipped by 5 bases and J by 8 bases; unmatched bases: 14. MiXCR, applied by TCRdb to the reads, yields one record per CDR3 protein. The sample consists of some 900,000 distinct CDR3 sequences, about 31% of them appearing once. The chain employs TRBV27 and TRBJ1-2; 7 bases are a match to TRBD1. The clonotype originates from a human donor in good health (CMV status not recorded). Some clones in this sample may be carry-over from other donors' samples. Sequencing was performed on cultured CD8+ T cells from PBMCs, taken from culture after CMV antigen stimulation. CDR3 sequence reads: CASSLVGGGGPGYTF. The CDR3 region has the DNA TGTGCCAGCAGTCTCGTTGGAGGGGGCGGCCCCGGCTACACCTTC.